The 24 T cell receptor beta chains in this list originate from one sample, sequenced in a study of graft-versus-host responses after intestinal transplantation. The table came from immunoSEQ multiplex PCR; TCRdb's copy has only in-frame clones and leaves some out. The sample has about 120,000 clones, roughly 96% seen once. Their cognate antigens are unknown. This material consisted of unstimulated CD8+ T cells sorted from spleen or lymph node cells, taken before intestinal transplant. These receptors were collected from a human donor who received an intestinal transplant.

This clone was seen just once. The V call is TRBV4-1, the J call TRBJ2-7; D is undetermined. V shed 1 base and J shed 4 bases, with 8 bases lying between them. CDR3 length equals 13 residues. Germline V CDR1 and CDR2: MGHRA, YSYEKL. CDR3 sequence reads: CASSQAIRYEQYF. Here the CDR3 DNA reads TGCGCCAGCAGCCAAGCAATAAGGTACGAGCAGTACTTC.

This chain uses TRBV2 with TRBJ2-3; the D is unclear. CDR1 is SNHLY and CDR2 is FYNNEI in the germline V gene. V lost 8 bases and J 4 bases, leaving 10 bases between the germline ends. The CDR3 has 12 amino acids. The CDR3 loop is CASPSSPDTQYF. The CDR3 region has the DNA TGTGCCAGCCCAAGTTCGCCAGATACGCAGTATTTT.

The rearrangement links TRBV19 to TRBJ1-1; no definite D call. This CDR3 is built from 13 residues. Germline values: CDR1 LNHDA, CDR2 SQIVND (reference sequence). Trimming shortened V by 2 bases and J by 6 bases, and 10 bases separated the two germline ends. CDR3 region: CASSITGKAEAFF. For the CDR3, the DNA is TGTGCCAGTAGTATAACCGGGAAGGCTGAAGCTTTCTTT.

The chain recombines TRBV19 with TRBJ2-7, with D possibly being TRBD2 (5 bases). The V gene lost 3 bases and the J gene lost 3 bases, with 15 bases spanning the gap. The CDR3 extends over 15 amino acids. Germline V gene sequence: CDR1 LNHDA, CDR2 SQIVND (reference sequence). The CDR3 is CASSIGAETDYEQYF. The CDR3 nucleotides are TGTGCCAGTAGTATCGGAGCGGAAACAGACTACGAGCAGTACTTC. The full variable domain, in which reference TRBV19 and TRBJ2-7 provide the parts outside the CDR3, is DGGITQSPKYLFRKEGQNVTLSCEQNLNHDAMYWYRQDPGQGLRLIYYSQIVNDFQKGDIAEGYSVSREKKESFPLTVTSAQKNPTAFYLCASSIGAETDYEQYFGPGTRLTVT.

The V and J genes are TRBV9 and TRBJ2-3, with 7 bases identical to TRBD2. The V and J ends lost 4 bases and 6 bases, in that order; junction bases with no gene match: 14. Germline CDR1 reads SGDLS; CDR2 reads YYNGEE. The CDR3 runs 16 residues. The CDR3: CASSPLGGDGEDTQYF. CDR3 nucleotides: TGTGCCAGCAGCCCACTGGGGGGGGACGGAGAGGATACGCAGTATTTT. Full variable domain (rest looked up from reference TRBV9 and TRBJ2-3): DSGVTQTPKHLITATGQRVTLRCSPRSGDLSVYWYQQSLDQGLQFLIQYYNGEERAKGNILERFSAQQFPDLHSELNLSSLELGDSALYFCASSPLGGDGEDTQYFGPGTRLTVL.

The rearrangement links TRBV29-1 to TRBJ2-6, with TRBD1 matching over 8 bases. This CDR3 has 17 residues. Germline CDR1 is SQVTM and CDR2 is ANQGSEA. V dropped 6 bases and J dropped 0; count of bases not matched to a gene: 10. CDR3 loop: CSVDGQGSSSGANVLTF. The CDR3 DNA is TGCAGCGTCGACGGACAGGGAAGTTCCTCTGGGGCCAACGTCCTGACTTTC.

The rearrangement joins TRBV7-2 to TRBJ2-4; 11 nucleotides agree with TRBD2. With 5 bases clipped from V and 1 base from J, the junction kept 10 bases outside the gene matches. The CDR3 has 18 amino acids. Germline V CDR1 and CDR2: SGHTA, FQGNSA. The CDR3 DNA sequence: TGTGCCAGCAGCCGAAAAAATTCTAGCGGGAGGGCCAAAAACATTCAGTACTTC. Its translation: CASSRKNSSGRAKNIQYF.

The V gene is TRBV28, the J gene TRBJ2-5; the D gene is possibly TRBD2 (5 bases). The J call is in doubt because the DNA end fits TRBJ2-7 better. This CDR3 comprises 13 residues. Germline V gene sequence: CDR1 MDHEN, CDR2 SYDVKM. The CDR3 DNA reads TGTGCCAGCACCCCGGGCCGAGCGGACGAGCAGTACTTC. Protein: CASTPGRADEQYF.

J is TRBJ2-1 and V is TRBV4-3, with 13 bases lining up with TRBD2. Per the germline V gene, CDR1 is LGHNA and CDR2 is YSLEER. With 2 bases clipped from V and 5 bases from J, the junction kept 9 bases outside the gene matches. This CDR3 comprises 18 residues. The CDR3 DNA reads as TGCGCCAGCAGCCAAACCCACCGAGGGACTAGCGGGAACAATGAGCAGTTCTTC. As protein: CASSQTHRGTSGNNEQFF.

The CDR3 loop reads CASSSLGTSTDTQYF. The CDR3, as DNA: TGTGCCAGCAGTTCCCTAGGGACTAGCACAGATACGCAGTATTTT. V is TRBV28 and J is TRBJ2-3; D might be TRBD2 (6 bases). CDR1 is MDHEN, CDR2 SYDVKM, per germline. CDR3 length: 15 amino acids. The germline V and J ends were trimmed by 4 bases and 0 bases, with 11 bases remaining between them.

The chain carries TRBV28 and TRBJ2-2; D remains ambiguous. The CDR3 consists of 12 residues. Germline CDR1 is MDHEN and CDR2 is SYDVKM. The germline V and J ends were trimmed by 2 bases and 6 bases, with 4 bases remaining between them. In DNA form, the CDR3 reads TGTGCCAGCAGTTTAGGCCCCGGGGAGCTGTTTTTT. This gives the protein CASSLGPGELFF.

The CDR3 DNA sequence: TGTGCCAGCAGGCTGCCAGGGCCCCTCAATACGCAGTATTTT. Encoded protein: CASRLPGPLNTQYF. The chain carries TRBV28 and TRBJ2-3; D possibly corresponds to TRBD1 (5 bases). This CDR3 is built from 14 residues. Germline CDR1 and CDR2: MDHEN and SYDVKM. Trimming cost V 6 bases and J 7 bases, with 17 bases left between them. Full variable domain (outside the CDR3, taken from reference TRBV28 and TRBJ2-3): DVKVTQSSRYLVKRTGEKVFLECVQDMDHENMFWYRQDPGLGLRLIYFSYDVKMKEKGDIPEGYSVSREKKERFSLILESASTNQTSMYLCASRLPGPLNTQYFGPGTRLTVL.

A word on this clone: At the DNA level, this CDR3 is encoded by other sequences in the same sample as well. The rearrangement links TRBV19 to TRBJ1-1; D may be TRBD1 (5 bases). V was cut by 5 bases and J by 0 bases, with 10 bases left in between. The CDR3 loop spans 14 amino acids. Germline loops: CDR1 LNHDA, CDR2 SQIVND (reference sequence). CDR3 coding DNA: TGTGCCAGTAGTCCTGGGACCTTGAACACTGAAGCTTTCTTT. As protein: CASSPGTLNTEAFF.

The chain links TRBV27 to TRBJ2-1; 11 positions match TRBD1. The CDR3 is made up of 17 amino acids. The germline V gene has CDR1 MNHEY and CDR2 SMNVEV (reference sequence). Germline trimming cut 6 bases from V and 3 bases from J; bases unmatched to any gene: 10. The CDR3 spells CASSLNPGTGGYNEQFF. CDR3 in DNA: TGTGCCAGCAGCCTCAACCCCGGGACAGGGGGCTACAATGAGCAGTTCTTC.

This chain connects TRBV28 to TRBJ1-2, with TRBD1 as a possible D gene (5 bases). The V end lost 5 bases, the J end lost 7 bases, and 23 bases lay between the germline ends. This CDR3 spans 16 amino acids. Germline V gene lookup returns CDR1 MDHEN and CDR2 SYDVKM. The CDR3 reads CASSTITGRRYSGYTF. DNA for the CDR3: TGTGCCAGCAGTACGATCACAGGCCGCAGGTACTCTGGCTACACCTTC.

In its sample, this clone was seen once. The chain employs TRBV30 and TRBJ2-1; 11 nucleotides agree with TRBD2. The CDR3 has 15 amino acids. Trimming removed 0 bases from V and 9 bases from J; junction bases left unmatched: 7. CDR1 and CDR2 from the germline V gene are GTSNPN and SVGIG (reference sequence). CDR3 coding DNA: TGTGCCTGGAGTGTACAACTAGCGGGAGTGGTTGAGCAGTTCTTC. Translation: CAWSVQLAGVVEQFF.

The chain is built from TRBV27 and TRBJ1-3, with 11 nucleotides matching TRBD1. Germline lookup yields CDR1 MNHEY and CDR2 SMNVEV (reference sequence). CDR3 size: 18 residues. V lost 0 bases, J lost 1 base, and 5 bases stayed unmatched. The CDR3 DNA reads as TGTGCCAGCAGTTTATCGGGACAGGGGGTCTTTTCTGGAAACACCATATATTTT. Translating gives CASSLSGQGVFSGNTIYF.

The rearrangement uses TRBV7-8 and TRBJ1-1; D ambiguous. The V gene's germline CDR1 is SGHVS and CDR2 FQNEAQ. Trimming stripped 7 bases from V and 2 bases from J, with 8 bases between. This CDR3 has 12 amino acids. In DNA form, the CDR3 reads TGTGCCAGCACAGAGGGTAACACTGAAGCTTTCTTT. Translated, it gives CASTEGNTEAFF.

The chain joins TRBV15 to TRBJ2-7; TRBD1 might be the D (5 bases). The CDR3 has 13 amino acids. In germline, CDR1 is LNHNV, CDR2 YYDKDF (reference sequence). Trimming removed 3 bases from V and 7 bases from J, with 13 bases in between. In DNA, the CDR3 is TGTGCCACCAGCAGGGTCAGGGAAAGAGAGCAGTACTTC. Amino acid sequence: CATSRVREREQYF.

The chain combines TRBV18 with TRBJ2-7; D possibly uses TRBD1 or TRBD2 (5 bases each). Trimming took 3 bases from V and 0 from J, leaving 12 bases between them. The V gene's germline CDR1 is KGHSH and CDR2 LQKENI. CDR3 size: 15 residues. The DNA for the CDR3 is TGTGCCAGCTCACCGGGACGTTTCAGCTCCTACGAGCAGTACTTC. Encoded protein: CASSPGRFSSYEQYF.

This clone was recorded only once. The rearrangement joins TRBV4-1 to TRBJ1-2, with a tentative D call TRBD1 (5 bases). The V gene's germline CDR1 is MGHRA and CDR2 YSYEKL. The CDR3 is 15 residues long. Trimming took 3 bases from V and 5 from J, leaving 16 bases between them. The CDR3 region has the DNA TGCGCCAGCAGCCAGGACCCCGGGGGGGGATATGGCTACACCTTC. Translation gives CASSQDPGGGYGYTF.

The chain carries TRBV28 and TRBJ1-5; 7 bases map to TRBD1. The length of the CDR3 is 15 residues. Trimming at V came to 6 bases and at J to 4 bases, leaving 9 bases not matched to a gene. Germline V gene lookup returns CDR1 MDHEN and CDR2 SYDVKM. The CDR3 DNA reads as TGTGCCAGCAGGATCCGGGACAGACGAAATCAGCCCCAGCATTTT. Protein: CASRIRDRRNQPQHF.

The rearrangement links TRBV27 to TRBJ2-1, with D tentatively TRBD2 (6 bases). Germline values: CDR1 MNHEY, CDR2 SMNVEV (reference sequence). Trimming removed 1 base at V and 4 bases at J, with 17 bases between. The CDR3 consists of 17 residues. CDR3 DNA sequence: TGTGCCAGCAGTTTATTGGCGGGGCAATCCGGGTACAATGAGCAGTTCTTC. Residues: CASSLLAGQSGYNEQFF.

This clone was found once. The chain couples TRBV9 to TRBJ2-5; 10 nucleotides agree with TRBD2. The J call may be mistaken, given a closer DNA end match to TRBJ2-7. There are 18 residues in the CDR3. The V gene's germline CDR1 is SGDLS and CDR2 YYNGEE. This chain's CDR3 is CASSVGRDPGTSAYEQYF. For the CDR3, the DNA is TGTGCCAGCAGCGTAGGGAGGGACCCGGGGACTAGCGCCTACGAGCAGTACTTC.